These T cell receptor beta chains were read from a single sample in a study of shared clonotypes between healthy human individuals. Assay used: immunoSEQ multiplex PCR; TCRdb lists only in-frame clones, some missing. This table holds around 1,000,000 clones, roughly 80% found once. Sequencing input: memory CD4+ T cells from PBMCs. The source is a man between 18 and 29 years old in good health. Some clones in this sample may be carry-over from other donors' samples. CDR3s include the opening cysteine and the closing phenylalanine or tryptophan. A D gene is named only where the DNA matches it firmly. The size of a clone is reported for some rows only, either as once, few or many, or as a class for expanded clones.

D gene	V gene	J gene	clone size	CDR3 protein	CDR3 DNA
TRBD1	TRBV18	TRBJ1-2	many	CASSSRQGEGGYTF	TGTGCCAGCTCATCCCGACAGGGGGAAGGTGGCTACACCTTC
TRBD1	TRBV5-1	TRBJ2-5	-	CASSGTGGQETQYF	TGCGCCAGCAGCGGGACAGGGGGCCAAGAGACCCAGTACTTC
-	TRBV7-8	TRBJ2-2	-	CASSPTPGELFF	TGTGCCAGCAGCCCGACCCCGGGGGAGCTGTTTTTT
TRBD2	TRBV4-2	TRBJ2-7	-	CASSQDPPISGGFYEQYF	TGTGCCAGCAGCCAAGACCCCCCAATTAGCGGGGGTTTCTACGAGCAGTACTTC
-	TRBV28	TRBJ2-7	-	CASSLTGTFYEQYF	TGTGCCAGCAGTTTAACCGGGACATTTTACGAGCAGTACTTC
TRBD2	TRBV18	TRBJ2-7	-	CASSRGEGVEQYF	TGTGCCAGCTCACGAGGGGAGGGTGTCGAGCAGTACTTC
-	TRBV5-8	TRBJ1-2	-	CASSLGSNYGYTF	TGTGCCAGCAGCTTGGGCAGCAACTATGGCTACACCTTC
TRBD2	TRBV27	TRBJ2-3	-	CASSSLAGVGTQYF	TGTGCCAGCAGTTCGCTAGCGGGAGTTGGTACGCAGTATTTT
-	TRBV6-5	TRBJ2-1	-	CASRGKGGRDEQFF	TGTGCCAGCAGGGGGAAAGGAGGGAGAGATGAGCAGTTCTTC
TRBD1	TRBV6-1	TRBJ2-2	-	CASSDRGFNTGELFF	TGTGCCAGCAGTGACAGGGGGTTCAACACCGGGGAGCTGTTTTTT
-	TRBV28	TRBJ2-2	-	CASTLGGLTGELFF	TGTGCCAGCACCCTTGGGGGGCTCACCGGGGAGCTGTTTTTT
TRBD1	TRBV19	TRBJ1-5	few	CASGTGQGQPQHF	TGTGCCAGTGGGACAGGGCAGGGTCAGCCCCAGCATTTT
-	TRBV27	TRBJ1-6	-	CASTSHSENNSPLHF	TGTGCCAGCACCTCGCATTCCGAGAACAATTCACCCCTCCACTTT
TRBD2	TRBV9	TRBJ2-2	few	CASSGPREENTGELFF	TGTGCCAGCAGCGGGCCGCGGGAGGAGAACACCGGGGAGCTGTTTTTT
-	TRBV2	TRBJ2-3	-	CASGQSTDTQYF	TGTGCCAGCGGGCAAAGCACAGATACGCAGTATTTT
TRBD2	TRBV6-6	TRBJ2-2	many	CASRPLAGGTGELFF	TGTGCCAGCAGACCCCTAGCGGGAGGCACCGGGGAGCTGTTTTTT
-	TRBV7-9	TRBJ2-1	few	CASSFFQEQFF	TGTGCCAGCAGCTTTTTCCAGGAGCAGTTCTTC
-	TRBV19	TRBJ1-2	-	CASSKDFGQNPRPDYF	TGTGCCAGTAGTAAGGACTTTGGACAGAATCCACGGCCAGACTATTTC
-	TRBV7-2	TRBJ1-3	-	CASSLAQLGNTIYF	TGTGCCAGCAGCTTAGCACAGCTTGGAAACACCATATATTTT
-	TRBV20-1	TRBJ1-1	few	CSARVRDIAFF	TGCAGTGCTAGAGTCCGGGACATAGCTTTCTTT
-	TRBV2	TRBJ1-2	-	CASSEGVRGYTF	TGTGCCAGCAGTGAAGGGGTGCGGGGCTACACCTTC
-	TRBV6-1	TRBJ2-7	-	CASSEKLGAEQYF	TGTGCCAGCAGTGAAAAACTAGGGGCCGAGCAGTACTTC
-	TRBV11-1	TRBJ2-3	-	CASSQDLAGDTQYF	TGTGCCAGCAGTCAGGACTTGGCTGGGGATACGCAGTATTTT
TRBD1	TRBV28	TRBJ1-2	few	CASSFPGTGQGVRDYGYTF	TGTGCCAGCAGTTTCCCCGGGACAGGGCAAGGGGTGAGAGACTATGGCTACACCTTC
-	TRBV29-1	TRBJ1-4	few	CSARRDGGNEKLFF	TGCAGCGCCCGCCGGGACGGAGGTAACGAAAAACTGTTTTTT
-	TRBV20-1	TRBJ2-2	-	CSASVTGELFF	TGCAGTGCTAGTGTAACCGGGGAGCTGTTTTTT
-	TRBV28	TRBJ1-5	few	CASSPPLGQSSKQPQHF	TGTGCCAGCAGTCCCCCGTTGGGCCAATCAAGTAAGCAGCCCCAGCATTTT
-	TRBV6-5	TRBJ2-3	once	CASSYYGASTDTQYF	TGTGCCAGCAGTTATTACGGGGCCTCCACAGATACGCAGTATTTT
-	TRBV19	TRBJ2-7	-	CASSIAGTVSYEQYF	TGTGCCAGTAGTATAGCCGGGACCGTATCCTACGAGCAGTACTTC
-	TRBV7-3	TRBJ2-1	-	CASSPGTQSPNEQFF	TGTGCCAGCAGCCCTGGGACTCAGTCTCCCAATGAGCAGTTCTTC
-	TRBV28	TRBJ1-1	few	CASHPAGRLNTEAFF	TGTGCCAGCCATCCTGCTGGACGGTTGAACACTGAAGCTTTCTTT
TRBD2	TRBV7-9	TRBJ2-1	-	CASSPEWYLAVNNEQFF	TGTGCCAGCAGCCCCGAGTGGTACCTAGCGGTTAACAATGAGCAGTTCTTC
TRBD1	TRBV18	TRBJ2-4	-	CASCPGQMAKNIQYF	TGTGCCAGCTGCCCGGGACAGATGGCCAAAAACATTCAGTACTTC
TRBD1	TRBV19	TRBJ1-2	-	CASTGQGLGYTF	TGTGCCAGCACTGGACAGGGGCTCGGCTACACCTTC
-	TRBV28	TRBJ1-2	-	CASRSPPERLYGYTF	TGTGCCAGCCGGTCCCCCCCCGAGAGGCTCTATGGCTACACCTTC